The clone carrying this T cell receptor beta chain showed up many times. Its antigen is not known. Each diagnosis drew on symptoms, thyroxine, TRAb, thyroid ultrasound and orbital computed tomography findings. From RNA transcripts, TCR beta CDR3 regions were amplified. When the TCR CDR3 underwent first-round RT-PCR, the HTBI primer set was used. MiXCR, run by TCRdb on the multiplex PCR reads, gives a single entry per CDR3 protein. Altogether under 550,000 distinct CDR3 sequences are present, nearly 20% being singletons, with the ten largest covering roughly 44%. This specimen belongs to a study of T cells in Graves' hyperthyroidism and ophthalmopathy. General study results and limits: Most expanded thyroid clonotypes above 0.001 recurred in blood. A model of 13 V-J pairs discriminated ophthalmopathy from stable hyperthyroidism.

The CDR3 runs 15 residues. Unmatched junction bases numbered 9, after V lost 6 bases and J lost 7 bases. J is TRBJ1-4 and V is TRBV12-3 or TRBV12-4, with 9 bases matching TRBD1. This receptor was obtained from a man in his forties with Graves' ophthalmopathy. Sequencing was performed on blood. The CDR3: CASSSRQGVGEKLFF. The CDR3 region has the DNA TGTGCCAGCAGCTCCCGACAGGGGGTAGGTGAAAAACTGTTTTTT.